This record looks at one T cell receptor (beta chain) sequence and its context. V lost 0 bases and J lost 1, with 13 bases in between. Germline CDR1 reads MGHRA; CDR2 reads YSYEKL. This CDR3 contains 17 residues. These data come from a study of radiotherapy plus CTLA-4 blockade in lung cancer. The data were produced by immunoSEQ multiplex PCR, yet TCRdb's version contains in-frame clones alone and is incomplete. The table lists approximately 52,000 clones, more than 75% of them singletons. The rearrangement joins TRBV4-1 to TRBJ1-5, with a tentative D call TRBD1 (6 bases). The sequence was collected from a human donor with non-small cell lung cancer who had a complete response to radiotherapy plus ipilimumab. Here the sequenced sample was peripheral blood, taken from a patient treated with radiotherapy plus ipilimumab. The CDR3 here is CASSQEAGAASNQPQHF. As DNA, the CDR3 is TGCGCCAGCAGCCAAGAAGCAGGGGCAGCAAGCAATCAGCCCCAGCATTTT.